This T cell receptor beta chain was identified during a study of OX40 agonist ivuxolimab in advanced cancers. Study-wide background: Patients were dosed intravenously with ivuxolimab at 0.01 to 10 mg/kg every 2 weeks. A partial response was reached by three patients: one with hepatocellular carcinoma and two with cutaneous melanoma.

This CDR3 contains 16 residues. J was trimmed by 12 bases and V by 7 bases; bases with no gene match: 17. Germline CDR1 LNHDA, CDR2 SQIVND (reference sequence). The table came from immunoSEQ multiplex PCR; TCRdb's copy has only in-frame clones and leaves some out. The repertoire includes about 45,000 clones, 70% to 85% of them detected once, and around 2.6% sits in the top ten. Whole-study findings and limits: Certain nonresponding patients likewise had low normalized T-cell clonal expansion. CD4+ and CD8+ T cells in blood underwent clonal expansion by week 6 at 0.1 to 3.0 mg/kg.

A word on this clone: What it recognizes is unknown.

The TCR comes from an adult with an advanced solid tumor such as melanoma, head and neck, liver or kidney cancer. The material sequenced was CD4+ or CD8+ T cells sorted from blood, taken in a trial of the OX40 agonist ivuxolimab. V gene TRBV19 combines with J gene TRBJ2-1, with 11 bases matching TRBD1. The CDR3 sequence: CASTYTGTGGLMGQFF. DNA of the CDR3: TGTGCCAGTACTTATACCGGGACAGGGGGACTGATGGGGCAGTTCTTC. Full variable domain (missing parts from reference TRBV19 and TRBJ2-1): DGGITQSPKYLFRKEGQNVTLSCEQNLNHDAMYWYRQDPGQGLRLIYYSQIVNDFQKGDIAEGYSVSREKKESFPLTVTSAQKNPTAFYLCASTYTGTGGLMGQFFGPGTRLTVL.